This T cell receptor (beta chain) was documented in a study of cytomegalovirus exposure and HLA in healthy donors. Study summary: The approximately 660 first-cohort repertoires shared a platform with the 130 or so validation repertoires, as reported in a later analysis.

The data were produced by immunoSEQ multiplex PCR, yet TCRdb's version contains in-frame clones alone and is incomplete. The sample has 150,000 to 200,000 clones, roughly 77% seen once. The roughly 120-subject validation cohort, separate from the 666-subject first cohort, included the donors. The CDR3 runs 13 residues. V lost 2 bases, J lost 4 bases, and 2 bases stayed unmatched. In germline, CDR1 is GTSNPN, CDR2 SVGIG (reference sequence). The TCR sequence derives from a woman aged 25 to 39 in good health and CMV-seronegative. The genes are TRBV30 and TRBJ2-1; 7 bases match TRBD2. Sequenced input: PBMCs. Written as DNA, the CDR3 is TGTGCCTGGAGTTCGGGGGGTTACAATGAGCAGTTCTTC. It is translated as CAWSSGGYNEQFF.